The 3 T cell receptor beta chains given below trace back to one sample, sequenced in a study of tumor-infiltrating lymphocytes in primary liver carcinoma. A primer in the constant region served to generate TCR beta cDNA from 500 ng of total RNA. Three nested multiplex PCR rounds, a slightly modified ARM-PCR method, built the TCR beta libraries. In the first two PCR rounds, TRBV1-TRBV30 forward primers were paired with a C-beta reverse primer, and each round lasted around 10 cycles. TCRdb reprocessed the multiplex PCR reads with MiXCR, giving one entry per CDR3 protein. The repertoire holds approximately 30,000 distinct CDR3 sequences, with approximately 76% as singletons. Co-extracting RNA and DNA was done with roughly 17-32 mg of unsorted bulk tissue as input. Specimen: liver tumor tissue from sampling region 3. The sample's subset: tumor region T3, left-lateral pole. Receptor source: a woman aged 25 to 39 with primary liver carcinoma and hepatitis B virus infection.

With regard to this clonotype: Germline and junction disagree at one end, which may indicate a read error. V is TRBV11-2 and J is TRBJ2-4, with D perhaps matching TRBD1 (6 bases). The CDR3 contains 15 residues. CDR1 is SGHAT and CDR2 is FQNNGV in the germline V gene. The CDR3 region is CASNLDGWGRDIQYF. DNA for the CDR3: TGTGCTAGCAACTTAGATGGTTGGGGGCGTGACATTCAGTACTTC.

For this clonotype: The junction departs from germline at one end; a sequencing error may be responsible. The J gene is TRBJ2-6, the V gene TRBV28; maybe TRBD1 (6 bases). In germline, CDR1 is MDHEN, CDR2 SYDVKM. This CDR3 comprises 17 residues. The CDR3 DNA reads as TGTGCCGGCAGTTTAAACAGGGTGAGCTCTGGGGCCAAGGTCCTGACTTTC. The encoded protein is CAGSLNRVSSGAKVLTF.

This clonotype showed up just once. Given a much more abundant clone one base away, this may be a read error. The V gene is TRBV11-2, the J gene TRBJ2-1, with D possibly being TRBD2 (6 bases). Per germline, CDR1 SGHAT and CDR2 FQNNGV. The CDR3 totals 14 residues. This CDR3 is CASSLGGNRNKQFF. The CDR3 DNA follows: TGCGCCAGCAGCTTAGGCGGGAACCGCAATAAGCAGTTCTTC.